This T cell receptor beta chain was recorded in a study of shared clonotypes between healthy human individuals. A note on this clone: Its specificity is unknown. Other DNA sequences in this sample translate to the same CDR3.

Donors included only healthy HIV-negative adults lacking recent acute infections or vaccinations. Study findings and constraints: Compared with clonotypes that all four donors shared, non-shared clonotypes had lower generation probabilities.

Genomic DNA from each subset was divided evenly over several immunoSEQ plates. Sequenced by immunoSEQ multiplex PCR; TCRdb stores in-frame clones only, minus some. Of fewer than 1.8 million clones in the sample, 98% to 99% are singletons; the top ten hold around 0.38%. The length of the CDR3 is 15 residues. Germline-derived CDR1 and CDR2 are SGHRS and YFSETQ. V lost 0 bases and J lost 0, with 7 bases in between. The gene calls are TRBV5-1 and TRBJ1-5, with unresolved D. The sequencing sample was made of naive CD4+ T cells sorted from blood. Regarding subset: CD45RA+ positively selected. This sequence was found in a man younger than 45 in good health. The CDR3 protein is CASSLEGYSNQPQHF. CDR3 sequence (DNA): TGCGCCAGCAGCTTGGAGGGCTATAGCAATCAGCCCCAGCATTTT. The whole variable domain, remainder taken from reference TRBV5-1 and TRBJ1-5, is KAGVTQTPRYLIKTRGQQVTLSCSPISGHRSVSWYQQTPGQGLQFLFEYFSETQRNKGNFPGRFSGRQFSNSRSEMNVSTLELGDSALYLCASSLEGYSNQPQHFGDGTRLSIL.